The 30 T cell receptor beta chains below all came from one sample that was sequenced in a study of T cell responses to AZD1222 COVID-19 vaccine. This table comes from immunoSEQ multiplex PCR, and its TCRdb copy is limited to in-frame clones, with some not included. The table lists approximately 92,000 clones, 91% of them singletons, with 6% to 9% in the top ten. Sequences were derived from peripheral blood, sampled on day 0 of AZD1222 vaccination. The receptors originated from an adult in good health.

The CDR3, as DNA: TGTGCCAGTACCCCGGGACAGGGTCACGAGCAGTACTTC. This sequence encodes CASTPGQGHEQYF. The gene calls are TRBV19 and TRBJ2-7; TRBD1 matches 9 bases. Germline CDR1 and CDR2: LNHDA and SQIVND (reference sequence). This CDR3 comprises 13 residues. Losses at the gene ends were 7 bases for V and 5 bases for J; bases not matched to a gene: 6.

The chain couples TRBV7-2 to TRBJ2-7; TRBD2 matches 13 bases. There are 16 residues in the CDR3. Germline V lookup: CDR1 SGHTA, CDR2 FQGNSA. With 5 bases clipped from V and 3 bases from J, the junction kept 7 bases outside the gene matches. For the CDR3, the DNA is TGTGCCAGCAGCCCACCGGGACTAGCGGGATACTACGAGCAGTACTTC. Translated: CASSPPGLAGYYEQYF. Full variable domain (outside the CDR3, taken from reference TRBV7-2 and TRBJ2-7): GAGVSQSPSNKVTEKGKDVELRCDPISGHTALYWYRQSLGQGLEFLIYFQGNSAPDKSGLPSDRFSAERTGGSVSTLTIQRTQQEDSAVYLCASSPPGLAGYYEQYFGPGTRLTVT.

V gene TRBV5-1 combines with J gene TRBJ1-6; no reliable D call. The CDR3 is 17 residues long. V was cut by 0 bases and J by 0 bases, with 10 bases left in between. The V gene's germline CDR1 is SGHRS and CDR2 YFSETQ. The CDR3 coding sequence is TGCGCCAGCAGCTTGGTTGGCCTGAGCTCCTATAATTCACCCCTCCACTTT. Translated: CASSLVGLSSYNSPLHF.

The chain couples TRBV11-2 to TRBJ2-1; 8 nucleotides line up with TRBD2. With V trimmed by 3 bases and J by 6 bases, 7 bases remained unmatched. This CDR3 spans 15 amino acids. The V gene's germline CDR1 is SGHAT and CDR2 FQNNGV. This CDR3 reads CASSFAGRATNEQFF. Written as DNA, the CDR3 is TGTGCCAGCAGCTTCGCCGGGAGGGCCACCAATGAGCAGTTCTTC.

The chain combines TRBV7-2 with TRBJ1-5, with unresolved D. CDR1 is SGHTA and CDR2 is FQGNSA in the germline V gene. V was shortened by 4 bases and J by 7 bases, with 20 bases between the two germline ends. This CDR3 comprises 16 residues. CDR3 in amino acids: CASSSGEALGRQPQHF. The CDR3 DNA reads TGTGCCAGCAGCTCTGGGGAAGCTTTGGGTCGGCAGCCCCAGCATTTT.

The chain recombines TRBV5-8 with TRBJ1-5; 7 positions agree with TRBD1. The length of the CDR3 is 15 residues. Germline CDR1 and CDR2: SGHTS and YDEGEE. Unmatched junction bases numbered 8, after V lost 4 bases and J lost 4 bases. The CDR3 nucleotides read TGTGCCAGCAGCGAAGGACAGGCGGGAAATCAGCCCCAGCATTTT. Its protein is CASSEGQAGNQPQHF.

J is TRBJ2-5 and V is TRBV20-1; possibly TRBD2 for D (5 bases). The length of the CDR3 is 10 residues. CDR1 and CDR2 (germline): DFQATT, SNEGSKA (reference sequence). The CDR3 here is CSPGGETQYF. CDR3 sequence (DNA): TGCAGCCCAGGCGGGGAGACCCAGTACTTC.

This chain joins TRBV21-1 and TRBJ2-1; the table's D call of TRBD2 was not tested on the DNA. TRBV21-1 is a listed pseudogene. This CDR3 comprises 14 residues. The CDR3 loop is CASSKVGVGGEQFF. The DNA of the CDR3 is TGTGCCAGCAGCAAAGTAGGGGTCGGGGGTGAGCAGTTCTTC.

The CDR3 spells CASTVAGGNTEAFF. The CDR3 DNA reads TGTGCCAGCACGGTCGCCGGGGGGAACACTGAAGCTTTCTTT. The J gene is TRBJ1-1, the V gene TRBV6-5; D perhaps matches TRBD1 (5 bases). V was clipped by 7 bases and J by 1 base, with 13 bases between them. This CDR3 is built from 14 residues. CDR1 and CDR2 (germline): MNHEY, SVGAGI.

The chain couples TRBV21-1 to TRBJ2-5; the D segment call TRBD1 is taken from the table without a DNA check. TRBV21-1 is described as a pseudogene. This CDR3 is built from 16 residues. CDR3 DNA sequence: TGTGCCCGGGCGGGAAAAGGGACAGGGATCAAAGAGACCCAGTACTTC. Its translation: CARAGKGTGIKETQYF.

This chain joins TRBV5-4 and TRBJ2-7; no clear D gene. The CDR3 runs 12 residues. The V end was cut by 2 bases, the J end by 3 bases, with 6 bases between. In germline, CDR1 is SGHNT, CDR2 YYREEE (reference sequence). This chain's CDR3 is CASSFDDYEQYF. The CDR3 DNA sequence: TGTGCCAGCAGCTTTGACGACTACGAGCAGTACTTC.

V is TRBV2 and J is TRBJ2-6, with D uncertain. Per the germline V gene, CDR1 is SNHLY and CDR2 is FYNNEI. V gave up 2 bases and J gave up 0 bases, with 5 bases separating them. The CDR3 is made up of 15 amino acids. The CDR3 loop is CASSEPSSGANVLTF. The DNA of the CDR3 is TGTGCCAGCAGTGAACCCAGCTCTGGGGCCAACGTCCTGACTTTC.

The J gene is TRBJ2-7, the V gene TRBV6-5, with TRBD2 as a possible D gene (5 bases). Germline CDR1 and CDR2: MNHEY and SVGAGI. Trimming removed 0 bases at V and 3 bases at J, with 12 bases between. This CDR3 is built from 15 residues. Written as DNA, the CDR3 is TGTGCCAGCAGTTACTCAGGCCGGGGATACTACGAGCAGTACTTC. It encodes CASSYSGRGYYEQYF.

The CDR3 spells CASSILGQGRYGYTF. CDR3 in DNA: TGTGCCAGTAGTATCCTGGGACAGGGGCGCTATGGCTACACCTTC. The chain uses TRBV19 and TRBJ1-2; 10 positions match TRBD1. The CDR3 sequence is 15 residues long. Per the germline V gene, CDR1 is LNHDA and CDR2 is SQIVND (reference sequence). The trim removed 3 bases at V and 4 bases at J, leaving 5 bases unmatched. Based on the CDR3 plus reference TRBV19 and TRBJ1-2, the full variable domain is DGGITQSPKYLFRKEGQNVTLSCEQNLNHDAMYWYRQDPGQGLRLIYYSQIVNDFQKGDIAEGYSVSREKKESFPLTVTSAQKNPTAFYLCASSILGQGRYGYTFGSGTRLTVV.

V usage is TRBV15 and J usage is TRBJ2-2, with D possibly TRBD1 on 5 matching bases. This CDR3 is built from 15 residues. Trimming took 3 bases from V and 4 from J, leaving 12 bases between them. CDR1 and CDR2 (germline): LNHNV, YYDKDF (reference sequence). CDR3 in amino acids: CATSRLTEATGELFF. In DNA, the CDR3 is TGTGCCACCAGCAGGTTGACAGAGGCCACCGGGGAGCTGTTTTTT.

The chain recombines TRBV7-2 with TRBJ2-5, with a tentative D call TRBD2 (5 bases). Germline V gene data show CDR1 as SGHTA and CDR2 as FQGNSA. The CDR3 consists of 14 residues. The V and J ends lost 3 bases and 5 bases respectively, with 13 bases between them. The DNA of the CDR3 is TGTGCCAGCAGCTTGACGGAGAGAGGGGAGACCCAGTACTTC. It specifies CASSLTERGETQYF.

This CDR3 is CASSQEGGTGGRSPLHF. Written as DNA, the CDR3 is TGTGCCAGCAGCCAAGAAGGGGGGACAGGGGGCAGATCACCCCTCCACTTT. This chain joins TRBV3-1 (or the pseudogene TRBV3-2) and TRBJ1-6, with 12 bases lining up with TRBD1. The CDR3 runs to 17 residues. The J segment lost 10 bases and the V segment lost 0 bases, leaving 7 bases of the junction unmatched. Germline loops: CDR1 LGHDT, CDR2 YNNKEL (reference sequence).

The rearrangement uses TRBV5-4 and TRBJ2-5; D gene uncertain. Between the trimmed V and J ends, which lost 1 base and 0 bases, there was a span of 4 bases. This CDR3 region has 13 residues. Looked up from germline, CDR1 is SGHNT and CDR2 is YYREEE (reference sequence). The CDR3 DNA reads TGTGCCAGCAGCTTGTATAACCAAGAGACCCAGTACTTC. Its translation is CASSLYNQETQYF.

This chain links TRBV29-1 with TRBJ2-4; 8 positions match TRBD1. Germline loops: CDR1 SQVTM, CDR2 ANQGSEA. Trimming cost V 5 bases and J 6 bases; bases outside gene matches: 9. This CDR3 is built from 14 residues. The CDR3 spells CSVRTGRGGNIQYF. CDR3 nucleotide sequence: TGCAGCGTTAGGACAGGGAGAGGTGGAAACATTCAGTACTTC.

This clone was detected only a few times. The chain employs TRBV5-4 and TRBJ1-1; TRBD1 might be the D (6 bases). The CDR3 runs to 15 residues. Per the germline V gene, CDR1 is SGHNT and CDR2 is YYREEE (reference sequence). Trimming pared 0 bases from V and 0 bases from J, leaving 9 bases between. This CDR3 is CASSLGTVMNTEAFF. The CDR3 nucleotides are TGTGCCAGCAGCTTGGGGACAGTCATGAACACTGAAGCTTTCTTT.

This chain joins TRBV18 and TRBJ2-3; TRBD2 might be the D (5 bases). This CDR3 has 16 residues. Trimming took off 3 bases at V and 0 bases at J, with 13 bases between the two ends. Germline loops: CDR1 KGHSH, CDR2 LQKENI. This CDR3 reads CASSPSSLRSTDTQYF. DNA for the CDR3: TGTGCCAGCTCACCCTCTAGCCTAAGGAGCACAGATACGCAGTATTTT. The variable domain in full, with the rest retrieved from reference TRBV18 and TRBJ2-3, is NAGVMQNPRHLVRRRGQEARLRCSPMKGHSHVYWYRQLPEEGLKFMVYLQKENIIDESGMPKERFSAEFPKEGPSILRIQQVVRGDSAAYFCASSPSSLRSTDTQYFGPGTRLTVL.

The chain carries TRBV3-1 (or the pseudogene TRBV3-2) and TRBJ1-2; TRBD1 aligns across 9 bases. V lost 4 bases to trimming and J lost 2 bases; unmatched junction nucleotides: 2. Germline CDR1 is LGHDT and CDR2 is YNNKEL (reference sequence). The length of the CDR3 is 14 residues. The CDR3 sequence is CASSRGTGNYGYTF. The DNA of the CDR3 is TGTGCCAGCAGCCGAGGGACAGGGAACTATGGCTACACCTTC.

This chain links TRBV18 with TRBJ1-1; no firm D call. V was shortened by 3 bases and J by 1 base, with 6 bases between the two germline ends. The CDR3 is made up of 13 amino acids. Per germline, CDR1 KGHSH and CDR2 LQKENI. The DNA of the CDR3 is TGTGCCAGCTCACCCTCCGCGAACACTGAAGCTTTCTTT. Amino acid sequence: CASSPSANTEAFF.

The CDR3: CASSVVRGEQFF. Here the CDR3 DNA reads TGTGCCAGCAGCGTAGTGAGGGGTGAGCAGTTCTTC. The chain links TRBV9 to TRBJ2-1, with D tentatively TRBD1 or TRBD2 (5 bases each). In germline, CDR1 is SGDLS, CDR2 YYNGEE. CDR3 size: 12 residues. V lost 0 bases and J lost 9, with 7 bases in between.

The chain employs TRBV4-1 and TRBJ1-2, with unresolved D. This CDR3 has 15 residues. V was pared by 1 base and J by 0 bases, with 9 bases between. Germline CDR1 MGHRA, CDR2 YSYEKL. The CDR3 region has the DNA TGCGCCAGCAGCCAAGGAGTCTTAGCTAACTATGGCTACACCTTC. Its translation: CASSQGVLANYGYTF.

This rearrangement joins TRBV5-5 to TRBJ2-2; D not certain. CDR1 and CDR2 (germline): SGHKS, YYEKEE (reference sequence). V lost 3 bases and J 4 bases, leaving 13 bases between the germline ends. The CDR3 totals 15 residues. The CDR3 nucleotides are TGTGCCAGCAGCTCTATGTCGGAGAGCACCGGGGAGCTGTTTTTT. Residues: CASSSMSESTGELFF.

The genes are TRBV7-2 and TRBJ2-3; TRBD1 matches at 7 bases. Germline CDR1 SGHTA, CDR2 FQGNSA. CDR3 length: 13 residues. The junction had 2 bases not matched to a gene; V was cut back by 5 bases and J by 3 bases. The CDR3 DNA is TGTGCCAGCAGCAAGACAGGGACAGATACGCAGTATTTT. Protein sequence: CASSKTGTDTQYF.

V is TRBV28 and J is TRBJ1-5; D gene ambiguous. Germline V lookup: CDR1 MDHEN, CDR2 SYDVKM. Trimming took off 7 bases at V and 5 bases at J, with 12 bases between the two ends. The CDR3 spans 13 residues. CDR3 bases: TGTGCCAGCAAACCGGGAACGCATCAGCCCCAGCATTTT. Translation: CASKPGTHQPQHF.

CDR3 in DNA: TGCGCCAGCAGCTTGGGACAGGGCGATTATGGCTACACCTTC. This translates into CASSLGQGDYGYTF. This rearrangement joins TRBV5-1 to TRBJ1-2; TRBD1 agrees at 7 bases. CDR3 length: 14 residues. Germline-derived CDR1 and CDR2 are SGHRS and YFSETQ. With V trimmed by 0 bases and J by 5 bases, 4 bases remained unmatched.

V gene TRBV6-5 combines with J gene TRBJ1-1; D ambiguous. V was shortened by 8 bases and J by 1 base, with 17 bases between the two germline ends. From germline, CDR1 is MNHEY and CDR2 SVGAGI. The CDR3 has 15 amino acids. CDR3 protein: CASGTHGRKNTEAFF. The DNA of the CDR3 is TGTGCCAGCGGTACCCACGGACGGAAGAACACTGAAGCTTTCTTT.